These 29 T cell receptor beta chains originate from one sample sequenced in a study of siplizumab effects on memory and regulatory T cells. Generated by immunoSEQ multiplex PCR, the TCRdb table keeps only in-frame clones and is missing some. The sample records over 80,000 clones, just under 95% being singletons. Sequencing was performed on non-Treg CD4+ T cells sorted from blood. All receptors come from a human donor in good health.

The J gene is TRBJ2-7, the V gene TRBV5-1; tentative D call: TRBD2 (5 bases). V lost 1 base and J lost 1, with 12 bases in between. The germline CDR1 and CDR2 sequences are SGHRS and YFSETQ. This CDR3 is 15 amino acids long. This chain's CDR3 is CASSLSSGGSYEQYF. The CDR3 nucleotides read TGCGCCAGCAGCTTGTCGTCCGGCGGGTCCTACGAGCAGTACTTC.

DNA for the CDR3: TGTGCCTGGAGTGTAAAGCGGTCCTATAATTCACCCCTCCACTTT. This translates into CAWSVKRSYNSPLHF. This chain uses TRBV30 with TRBJ1-6; D gene unclear. CDR3 size: 15 residues. Germline lookup yields CDR1 GTSNPN and CDR2 SVGIG (reference sequence). V was pared by 0 bases and J by 1 base, with 7 bases between.

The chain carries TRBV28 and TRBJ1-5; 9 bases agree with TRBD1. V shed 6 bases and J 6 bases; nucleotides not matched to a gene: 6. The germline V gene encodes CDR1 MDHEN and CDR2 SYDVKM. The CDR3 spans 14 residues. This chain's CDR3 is CASSRQGGFQPQHF. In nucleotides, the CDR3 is TGTGCCAGCAGCAGACAGGGGGGATTTCAGCCCCAGCATTTT.

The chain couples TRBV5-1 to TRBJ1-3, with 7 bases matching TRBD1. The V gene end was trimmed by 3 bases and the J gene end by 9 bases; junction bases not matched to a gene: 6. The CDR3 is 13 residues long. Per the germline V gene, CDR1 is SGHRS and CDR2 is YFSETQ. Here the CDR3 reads CASSSPGGRTIYF. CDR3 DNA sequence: TGCGCCAGCAGCTCTCCAGGGGGGCGCACCATATATTTT.

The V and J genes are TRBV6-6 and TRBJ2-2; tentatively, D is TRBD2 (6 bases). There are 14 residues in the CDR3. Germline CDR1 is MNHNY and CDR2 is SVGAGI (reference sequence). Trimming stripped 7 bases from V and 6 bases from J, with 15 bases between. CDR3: CASKTGSPAGELFF. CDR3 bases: TGTGCCAGCAAAACCGGGAGTCCGGCCGGGGAGCTGTTTTTT.

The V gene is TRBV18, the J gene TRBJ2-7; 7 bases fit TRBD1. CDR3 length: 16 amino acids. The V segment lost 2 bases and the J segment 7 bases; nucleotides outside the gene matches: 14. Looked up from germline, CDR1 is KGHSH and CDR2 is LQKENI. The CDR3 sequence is CASSPRPGTALEEQYF. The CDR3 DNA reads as TGTGCCAGCTCACCAAGACCCGGGACAGCGCTAGAGGAGCAGTACTTC. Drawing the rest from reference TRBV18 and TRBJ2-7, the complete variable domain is NAGVMQNPRHLVRRRGQEARLRCSPMKGHSHVYWYRQLPEEGLKFMVYLQKENIIDESGMPKERFSAEFPKEGPSILRIQQVVRGDSAAYFCASSPRPGTALEEQYFGPGTRLTVT.

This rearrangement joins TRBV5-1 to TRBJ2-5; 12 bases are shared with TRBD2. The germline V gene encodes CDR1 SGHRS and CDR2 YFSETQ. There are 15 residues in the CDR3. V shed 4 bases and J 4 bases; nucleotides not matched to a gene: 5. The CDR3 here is CASSQPGLAGETQYF. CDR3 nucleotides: TGCGCCAGCAGCCAACCGGGACTAGCGGGAGAGACCCAGTACTTC.

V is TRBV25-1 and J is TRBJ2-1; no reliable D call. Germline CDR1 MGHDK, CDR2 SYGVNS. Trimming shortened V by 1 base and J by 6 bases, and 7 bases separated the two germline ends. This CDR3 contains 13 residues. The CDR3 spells CASSEWLSNEQFF. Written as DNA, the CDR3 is TGTGCCAGCAGTGAATGGTTGAGCAATGAGCAGTTCTTC. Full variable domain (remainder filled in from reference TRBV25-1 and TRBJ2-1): EADIYQTPRYLVIGTGKKITLECSQTMGHDKMYWYQQDPGMELHLIHYSYGVNSTEKGDLSSESTVSRIRTEHFPLTLESARPSHTSQYLCASSEWLSNEQFFGPGTRLTVL.

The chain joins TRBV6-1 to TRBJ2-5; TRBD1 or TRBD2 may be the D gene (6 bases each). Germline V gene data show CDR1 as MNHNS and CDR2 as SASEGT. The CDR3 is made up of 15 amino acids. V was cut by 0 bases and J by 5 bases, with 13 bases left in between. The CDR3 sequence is CASSEALGGKETQYF. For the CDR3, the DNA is TGTGCCAGCAGTGAAGCGTTGGGGGGCAAGGAGACCCAGTACTTC.

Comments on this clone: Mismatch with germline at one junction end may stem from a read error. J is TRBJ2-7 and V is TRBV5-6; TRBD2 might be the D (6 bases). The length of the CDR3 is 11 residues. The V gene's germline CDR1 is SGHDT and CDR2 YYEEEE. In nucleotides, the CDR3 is TGTGCCAGCAGCTTACACCGGGACTTGATCTTC. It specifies CASSLHRDLIF.

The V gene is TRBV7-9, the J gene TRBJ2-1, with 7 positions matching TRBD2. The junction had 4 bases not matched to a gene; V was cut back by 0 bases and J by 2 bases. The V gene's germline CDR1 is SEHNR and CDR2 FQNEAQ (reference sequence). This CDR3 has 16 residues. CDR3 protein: CASSLASGIPYNEQFF. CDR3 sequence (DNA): TGTGCCAGCAGCTTAGCCAGCGGGATCCCCTACAATGAGCAGTTCTTC.

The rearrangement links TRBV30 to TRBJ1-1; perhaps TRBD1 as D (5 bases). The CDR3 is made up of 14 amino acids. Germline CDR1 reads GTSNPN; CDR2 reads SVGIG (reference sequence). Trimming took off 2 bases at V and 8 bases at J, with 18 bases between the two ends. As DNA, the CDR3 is TGTGCCTGGAGTAATGCTCGGACAAGGAGGGAAGCTTTCTTT. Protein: CAWSNARTRREAFF.

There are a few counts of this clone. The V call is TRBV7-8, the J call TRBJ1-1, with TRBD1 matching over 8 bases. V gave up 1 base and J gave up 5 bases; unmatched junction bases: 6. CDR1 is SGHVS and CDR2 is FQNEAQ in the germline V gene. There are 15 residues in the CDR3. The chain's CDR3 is CASSLVQGARTEAFF. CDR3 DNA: TGTGCCAGCAGCTTAGTCCAGGGGGCTCGGACTGAAGCTTTCTTT. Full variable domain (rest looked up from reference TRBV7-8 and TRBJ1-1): GAGVSQSPRYKVAKRGQDVALRCDPISGHVSLFWYQQALGQGPEFLTYFQNEAQLDKSGLPSDRFFAERPEGSVSTLKIQRTQQEDSAVYLCASSLVQGARTEAFFGQGTRLTVV.

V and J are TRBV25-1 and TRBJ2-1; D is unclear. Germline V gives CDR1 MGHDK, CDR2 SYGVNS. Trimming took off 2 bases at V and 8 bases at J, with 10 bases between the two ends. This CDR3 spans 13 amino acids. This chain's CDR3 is CASSETPMDEQFF. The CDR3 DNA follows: TGTGCCAGCAGTGAAACCCCCATGGATGAGCAGTTCTTC.

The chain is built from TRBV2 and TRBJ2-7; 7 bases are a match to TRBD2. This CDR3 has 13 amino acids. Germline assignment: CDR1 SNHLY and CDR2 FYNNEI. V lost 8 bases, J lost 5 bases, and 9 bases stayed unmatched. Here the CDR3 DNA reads TGTGCCAGCCAAGCGGGGAATTTCAACGAGCAGTACTTC. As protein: CASQAGNFNEQYF.

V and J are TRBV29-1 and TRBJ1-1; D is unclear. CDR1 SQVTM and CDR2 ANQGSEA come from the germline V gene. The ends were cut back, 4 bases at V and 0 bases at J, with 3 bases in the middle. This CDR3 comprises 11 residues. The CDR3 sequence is CSVGMNTEAFF. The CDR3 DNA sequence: TGCAGCGTTGGGATGAACACTGAAGCTTTCTTT.

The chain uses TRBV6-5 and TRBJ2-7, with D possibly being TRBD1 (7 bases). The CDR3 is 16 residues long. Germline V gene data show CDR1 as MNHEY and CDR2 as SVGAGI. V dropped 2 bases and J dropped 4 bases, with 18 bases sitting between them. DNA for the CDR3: TGTGCCAGCAGTTACCGCGGGACAGCCAAAAGGTACGAGCAGTACTTC. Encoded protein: CASSYRGTAKRYEQYF.

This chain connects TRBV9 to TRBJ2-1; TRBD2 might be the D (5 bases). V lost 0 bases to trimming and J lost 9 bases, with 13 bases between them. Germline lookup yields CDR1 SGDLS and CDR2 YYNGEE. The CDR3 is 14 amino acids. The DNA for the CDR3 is TGTGCCAGCAGCGTAGTTGAGGGTCTGGGTGAGCAGTTCTTC. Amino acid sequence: CASSVVEGLGEQFF.

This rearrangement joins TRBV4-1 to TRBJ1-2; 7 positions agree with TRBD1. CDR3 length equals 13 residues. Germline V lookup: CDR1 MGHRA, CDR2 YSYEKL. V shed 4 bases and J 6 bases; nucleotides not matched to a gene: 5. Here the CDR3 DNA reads TGCGCCAGCAGCCCAGACAGGGCTGATGGCTACACCTTC. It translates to CASSPDRADGYTF.

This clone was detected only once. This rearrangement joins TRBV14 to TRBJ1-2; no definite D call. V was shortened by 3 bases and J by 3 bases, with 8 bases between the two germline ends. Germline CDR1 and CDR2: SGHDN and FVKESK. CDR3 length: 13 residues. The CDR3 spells CASSHTRDYGYTF. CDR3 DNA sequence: TGTGCCAGCAGCCATACGCGAGACTATGGCTACACCTTC.

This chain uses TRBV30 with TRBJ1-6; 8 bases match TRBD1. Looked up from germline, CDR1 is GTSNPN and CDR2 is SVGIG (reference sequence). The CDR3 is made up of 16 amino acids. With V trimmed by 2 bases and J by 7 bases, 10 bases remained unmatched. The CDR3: CAWSLTGGPWNSPLHF. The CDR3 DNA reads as TGTGCCTGGAGTTTAACAGGGGGTCCTTGGAATTCACCCCTCCACTTT.

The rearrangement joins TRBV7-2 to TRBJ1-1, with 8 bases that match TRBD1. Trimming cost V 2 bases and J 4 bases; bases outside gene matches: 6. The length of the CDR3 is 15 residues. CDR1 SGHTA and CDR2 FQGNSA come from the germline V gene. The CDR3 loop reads CASSLMGQASTEAFF. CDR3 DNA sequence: TGTGCCAGCAGCTTAATGGGACAGGCCTCCACTGAAGCTTTCTTT.

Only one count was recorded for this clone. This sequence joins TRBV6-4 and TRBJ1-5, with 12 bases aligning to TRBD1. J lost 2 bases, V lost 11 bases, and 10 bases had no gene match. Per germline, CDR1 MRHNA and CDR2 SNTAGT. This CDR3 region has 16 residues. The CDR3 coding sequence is TGTGCCGGACCGGGACAGGGGGCGTCGGGCAATCAGCCCCAGCATTTT. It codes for CAGPGQGASGNQPQHF.

CDR3 amino acids: CASSSGQGVKTQYF. For the CDR3, the DNA is TGTGCCAGCAGTTCCGGACAGGGCGTGAAGACCCAGTACTTC. The chain is built from TRBV6-6 and TRBJ2-5; TRBD1 matches 8 bases. The V and J ends lost 4 bases and 6 bases, in that order; junction bases with no gene match: 7. CDR3 length: 14 residues. Germline V lookup: CDR1 MNHNY, CDR2 SVGAGI (reference sequence).

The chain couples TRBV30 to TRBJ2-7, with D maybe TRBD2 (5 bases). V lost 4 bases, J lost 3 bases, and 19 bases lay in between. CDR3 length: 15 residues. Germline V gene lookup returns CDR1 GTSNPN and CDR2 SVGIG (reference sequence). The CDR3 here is CAWMDPLGRDYEQYF. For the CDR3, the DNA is TGTGCCTGGATGGACCCGCTGGGGAGAGACTACGAGCAGTACTTC.

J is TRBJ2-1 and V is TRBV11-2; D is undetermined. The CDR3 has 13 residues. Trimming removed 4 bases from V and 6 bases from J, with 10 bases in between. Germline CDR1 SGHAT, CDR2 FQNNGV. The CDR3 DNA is TGTGCCAGCAGCTCCTCCATGGCCAATGAGCAGTTCTTC. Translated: CASSSSMANEQFF.

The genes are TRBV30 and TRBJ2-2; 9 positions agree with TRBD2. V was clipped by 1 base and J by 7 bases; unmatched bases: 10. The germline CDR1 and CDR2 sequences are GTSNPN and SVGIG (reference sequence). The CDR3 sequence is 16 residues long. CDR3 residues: CAWSGGRGRMVGELFF. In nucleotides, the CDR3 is TGTGCCTGGAGTGGCGGGAGGGGGCGCATGGTCGGGGAGCTGTTTTTT.

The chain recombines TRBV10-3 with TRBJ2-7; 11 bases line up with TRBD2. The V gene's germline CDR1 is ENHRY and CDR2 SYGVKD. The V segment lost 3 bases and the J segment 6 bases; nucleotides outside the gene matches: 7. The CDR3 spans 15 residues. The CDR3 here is CAISDPGLAEVEQYF. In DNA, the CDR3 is TGTGCCATCAGTGATCCGGGACTAGCGGAAGTCGAGCAGTACTTC.

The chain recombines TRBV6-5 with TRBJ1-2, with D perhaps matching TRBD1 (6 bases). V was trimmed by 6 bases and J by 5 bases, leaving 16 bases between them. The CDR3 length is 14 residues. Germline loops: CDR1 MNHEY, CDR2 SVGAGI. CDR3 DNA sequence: TGTGCCAGCAGGCCTCCCGGGGGCGCGTATGGCTACACCTTC. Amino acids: CASRPPGGAYGYTF.